This T cell receptor beta chain originates from a study of OX40 agonist ivuxolimab in advanced cancers. Study background: One hepatocellular carcinoma and a couple of cutaneous melanoma patients partially responded.

Profiled with immunoSEQ multiplex PCR; TCRdb holds only in-frame clones, not every one. The sample gives around 62,000 clones, around nine tenths of which show up once; 1.1% is in the top ten. In its sample, this clone was seen a few times. V gave up 6 bases and J gave up 5 bases; unmatched junction bases: 8. This CDR3 is built from 14 residues. Germline values: CDR1 MNHEY, CDR2 SVGAGI. Patients with autoimmune history or systemic immunosuppression were excluded. The sequencing used CD4+ or CD8+ T cells sorted from blood, collected in a trial of the OX40 agonist ivuxolimab. The sequence was collected from an adult with an advanced solid tumor such as melanoma, head and neck, liver or kidney cancer. This sequence joins TRBV6-5 and TRBJ2-5, with TRBD2 matching over 8 bases. This CDR3 is CASSPSGPRETQYF. CDR3 DNA: TGTGCCAGCAGCCCTAGCGGGCCAAGGGAGACCCAGTACTTC.